This TCR beta chain was observed in a study of blood T cell repertoires in COVID-19. Looking at the study overall: The study drew acute and convalescent COVID-19 samples from the United States, Italy and Spain.

Germline CDR1 and CDR2: SGHRS and YFSETQ. The CDR3 is 17 residues long. The junction had 11 bases not matched to a gene; V was cut back by 0 bases and J by 4 bases. TCRdb keeps only in-frame clones here, not all; method: immunoSEQ multiplex PCR. The table records 250,000 to 400,000 clones, under 90% of them present only once. The count of this clone is one. Seattle's enrolled individuals joined amid active infection and were then monitored longitudinally. Sequencing used peripheral blood. The chain uses TRBV5-1 and TRBJ1-2; 8 bases fit TRBD1. The source of this sequence is a woman in her 30s with COVID-19, enrolled during active disease. For the CDR3, the DNA is TGCGCCAGCAGCTTGGCAGGTGGGCAGGGGGCGAGCTATGGCTACACCTTC. Its translation is CASSLAGGQGASYGYTF.